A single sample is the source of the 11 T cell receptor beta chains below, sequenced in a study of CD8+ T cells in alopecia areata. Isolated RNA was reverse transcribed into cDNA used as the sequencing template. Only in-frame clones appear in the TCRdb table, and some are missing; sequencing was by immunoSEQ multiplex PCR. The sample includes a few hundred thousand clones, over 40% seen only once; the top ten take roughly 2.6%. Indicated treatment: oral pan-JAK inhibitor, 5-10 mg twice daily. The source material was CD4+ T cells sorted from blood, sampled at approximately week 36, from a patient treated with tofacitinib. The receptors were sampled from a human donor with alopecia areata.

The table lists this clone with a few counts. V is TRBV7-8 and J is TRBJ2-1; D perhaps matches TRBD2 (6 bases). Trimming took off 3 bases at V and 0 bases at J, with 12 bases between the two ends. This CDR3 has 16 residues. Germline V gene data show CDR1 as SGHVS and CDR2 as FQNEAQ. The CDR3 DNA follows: TGTGCCAGCAGCTTCCGGGAGCCAAGCTCCTACAATGAGCAGTTCTTC. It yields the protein CASSFREPSSYNEQFF.

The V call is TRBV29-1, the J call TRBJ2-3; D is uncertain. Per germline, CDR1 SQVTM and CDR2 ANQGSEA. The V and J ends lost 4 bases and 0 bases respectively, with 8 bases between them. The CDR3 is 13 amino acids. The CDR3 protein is CSVVVGSTDTQYF. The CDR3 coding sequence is TGCAGCGTTGTTGTGGGGAGCACAGATACGCAGTATTTT.

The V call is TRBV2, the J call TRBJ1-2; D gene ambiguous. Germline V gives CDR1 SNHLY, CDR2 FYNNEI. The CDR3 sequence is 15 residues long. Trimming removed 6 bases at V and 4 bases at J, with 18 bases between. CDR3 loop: CASRPGLGRGYGYTF. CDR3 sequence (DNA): TGTGCCAGCAGGCCCGGACTTGGCCGAGGCTATGGCTACACCTTC.

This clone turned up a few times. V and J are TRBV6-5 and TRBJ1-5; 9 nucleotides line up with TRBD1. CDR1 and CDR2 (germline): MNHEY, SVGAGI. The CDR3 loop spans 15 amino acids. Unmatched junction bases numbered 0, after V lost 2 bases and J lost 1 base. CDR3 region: CASSYGTGSNQPQHF. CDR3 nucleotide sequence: TGTGCCAGCAGTTACGGGACAGGGAGCAATCAGCCCCAGCATTTT.

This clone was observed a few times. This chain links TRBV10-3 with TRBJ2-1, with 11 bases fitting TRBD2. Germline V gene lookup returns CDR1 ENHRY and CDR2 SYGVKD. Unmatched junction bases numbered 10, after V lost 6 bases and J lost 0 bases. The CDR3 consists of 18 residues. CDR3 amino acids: CAIRNRGTSGSSYNEQFF. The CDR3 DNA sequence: TGTGCCATCAGAAACAGGGGAACTAGCGGGAGCTCCTACAATGAGCAGTTCTTC.

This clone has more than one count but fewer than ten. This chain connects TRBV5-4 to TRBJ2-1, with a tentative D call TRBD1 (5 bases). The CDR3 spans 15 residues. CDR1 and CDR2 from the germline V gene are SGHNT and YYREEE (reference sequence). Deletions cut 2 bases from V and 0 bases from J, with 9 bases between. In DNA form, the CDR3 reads TGTGCCAGCAGCTTTGACAGCAACTCCTACAATGAGCAGTTCTTC. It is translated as CASSFDSNSYNEQFF. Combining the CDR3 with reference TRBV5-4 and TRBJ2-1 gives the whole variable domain ETGVTQSPTHLIKTRGQQVTLRCSSQSGHNTVSWYQQALGQGPQFIFQYYREEENGRGNFPPRFSGLQFPNYSSELNVNALELDDSALYLCASSFDSNSYNEQFFGPGTRLTVL.

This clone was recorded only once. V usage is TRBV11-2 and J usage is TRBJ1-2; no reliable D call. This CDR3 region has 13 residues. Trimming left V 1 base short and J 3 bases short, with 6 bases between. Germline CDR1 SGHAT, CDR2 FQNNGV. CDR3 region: CASSLGMDYGYTF. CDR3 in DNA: TGTGCCAGCAGCTTAGGCATGGACTATGGCTACACCTTC. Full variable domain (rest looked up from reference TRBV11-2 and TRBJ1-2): EAGVAQSPRYKIIEKRQSVAFWCNPISGHATLYWYQQILGQGPKLLIQFQNNGVVDDSQLPKDRFSAERLKGVDSTLKIQPAKLEDSAVYLCASSLGMDYGYTFGSGTRLTVV.

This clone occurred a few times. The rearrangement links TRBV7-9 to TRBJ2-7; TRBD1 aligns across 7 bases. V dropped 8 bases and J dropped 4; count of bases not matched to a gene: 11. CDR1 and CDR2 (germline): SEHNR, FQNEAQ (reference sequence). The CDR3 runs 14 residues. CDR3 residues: CASFSTGAEYEQYF. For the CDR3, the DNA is TGTGCCAGCTTCTCTACAGGGGCCGAGTACGAGCAGTACTTC.

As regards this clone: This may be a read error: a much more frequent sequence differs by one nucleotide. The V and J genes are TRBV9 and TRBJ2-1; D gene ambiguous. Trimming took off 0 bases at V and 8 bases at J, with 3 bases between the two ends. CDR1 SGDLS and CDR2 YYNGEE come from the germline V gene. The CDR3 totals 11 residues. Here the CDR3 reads CASSVDYEQFF. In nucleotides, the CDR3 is TGTGCCAGCAGCGTAGATTATGAGCAGTTCTTC.

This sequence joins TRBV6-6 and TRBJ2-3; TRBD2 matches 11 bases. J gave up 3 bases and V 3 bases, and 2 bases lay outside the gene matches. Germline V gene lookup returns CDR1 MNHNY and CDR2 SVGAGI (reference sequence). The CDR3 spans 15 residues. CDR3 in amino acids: CASSYSGRGTDTQYF. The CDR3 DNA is TGTGCCAGCAGTTATAGCGGGAGGGGGACAGATACGCAGTATTTT.

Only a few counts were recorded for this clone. CDR3 sequence (DNA): TGCGCCAGCAGCCAAGATCATCCAGGCGGCTACACCTTC. Protein: CASSQDHPGGYTF. The V call is TRBV4-3, the J call TRBJ1-2; no clear D. Germline assignment: CDR1 LGHNA and CDR2 YSLEER. This CDR3 comprises 13 residues. V was pared by 0 bases and J by 8 bases, with 10 bases between.